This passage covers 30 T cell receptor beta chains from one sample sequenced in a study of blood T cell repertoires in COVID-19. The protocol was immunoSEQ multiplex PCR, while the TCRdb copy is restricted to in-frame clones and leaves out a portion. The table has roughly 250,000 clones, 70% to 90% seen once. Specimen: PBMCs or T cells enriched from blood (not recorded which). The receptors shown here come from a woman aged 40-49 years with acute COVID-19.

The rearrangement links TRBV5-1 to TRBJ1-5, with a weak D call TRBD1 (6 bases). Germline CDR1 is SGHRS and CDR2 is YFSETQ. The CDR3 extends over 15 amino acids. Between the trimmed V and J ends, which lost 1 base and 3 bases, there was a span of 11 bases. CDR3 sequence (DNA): TGCGCCAGCAGCTTGTTGGGGGCAGTCAATCAGCCCCAGCATTTT. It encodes CASSLLGAVNQPQHF.

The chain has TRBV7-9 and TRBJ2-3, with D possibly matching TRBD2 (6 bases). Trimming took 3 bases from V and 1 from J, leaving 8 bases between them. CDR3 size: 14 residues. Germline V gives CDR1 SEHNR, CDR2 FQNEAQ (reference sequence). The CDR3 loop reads CASSFSSGTDTQYF. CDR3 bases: TGTGCCAGCAGCTTCTCTAGCGGCACAGATACGCAGTATTTT.

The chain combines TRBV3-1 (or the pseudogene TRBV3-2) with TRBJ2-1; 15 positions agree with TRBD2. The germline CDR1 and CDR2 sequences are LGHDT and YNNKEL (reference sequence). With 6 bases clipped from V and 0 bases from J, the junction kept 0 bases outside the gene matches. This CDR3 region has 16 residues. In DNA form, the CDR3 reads TGTGCCAGCAGGGGACTAGCGGGAGGCTCCTACAATGAGCAGTTCTTC. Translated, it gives CASRGLAGGSYNEQFF.

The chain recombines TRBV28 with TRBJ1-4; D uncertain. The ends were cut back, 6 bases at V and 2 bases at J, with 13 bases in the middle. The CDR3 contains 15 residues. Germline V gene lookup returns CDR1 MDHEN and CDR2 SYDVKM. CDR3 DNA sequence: TGTGCCAGCAGGCCAGGAGGGAGGACTAATGAAAAACTGTTTTTT. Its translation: CASRPGGRTNEKLFF.

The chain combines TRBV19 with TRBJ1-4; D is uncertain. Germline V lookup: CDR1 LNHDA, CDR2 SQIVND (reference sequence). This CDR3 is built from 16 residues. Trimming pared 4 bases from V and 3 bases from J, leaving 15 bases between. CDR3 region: CASSTRTRASNEKLFF. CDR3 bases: TGTGCCAGTAGTACCCGGACGCGGGCATCTAATGAAAAACTGTTTTTT.

The CDR3 sequence: CATSGNNSPLHF. For the CDR3, the DNA is TGTGCCACCTCGGGGAATAATTCACCCCTCCACTTT. This chain links TRBV15 with TRBJ1-6; D ambiguous. Germline CDR1 is LNHNV and CDR2 is YYDKDF (reference sequence). V was shortened by 8 bases and J by 5 bases, with 7 bases between the two germline ends. There are 12 residues in the CDR3.

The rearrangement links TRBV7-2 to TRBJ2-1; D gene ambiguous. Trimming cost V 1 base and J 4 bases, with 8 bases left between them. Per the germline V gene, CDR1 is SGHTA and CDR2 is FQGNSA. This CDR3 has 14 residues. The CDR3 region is CASSLEGRYNEQFF. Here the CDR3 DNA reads TGTGCCAGCAGCTTAGAAGGCAGGTACAATGAGCAGTTCTTC.

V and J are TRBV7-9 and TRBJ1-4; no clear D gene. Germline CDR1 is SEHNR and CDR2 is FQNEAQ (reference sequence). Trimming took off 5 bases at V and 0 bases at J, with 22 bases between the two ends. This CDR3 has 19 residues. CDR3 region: CASSQTSYAGGTTNEKLFF. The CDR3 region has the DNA TGTGCCAGCAGCCAAACCTCTTACGCCGGAGGGACAACTAATGAAAAACTGTTTTTT.

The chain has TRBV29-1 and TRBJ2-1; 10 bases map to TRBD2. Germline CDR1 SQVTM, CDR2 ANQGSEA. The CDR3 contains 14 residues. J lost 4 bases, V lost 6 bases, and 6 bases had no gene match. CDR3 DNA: TGCAGCGTGATACTAGCGGGGCGATACAATGAGCAGTTCTTC. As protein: CSVILAGRYNEQFF.

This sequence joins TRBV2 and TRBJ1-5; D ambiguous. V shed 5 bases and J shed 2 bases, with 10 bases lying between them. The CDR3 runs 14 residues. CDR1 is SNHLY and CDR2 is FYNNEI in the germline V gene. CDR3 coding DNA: TGTGCCAGCAGTCTAGGCAGAGGCAATCAGCCCCAGCATTTT. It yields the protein CASSLGRGNQPQHF.

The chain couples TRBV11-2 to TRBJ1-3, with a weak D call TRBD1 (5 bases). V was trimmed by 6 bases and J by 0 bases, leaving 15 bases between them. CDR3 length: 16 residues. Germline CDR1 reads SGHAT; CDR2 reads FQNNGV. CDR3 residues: CASSPARVSSGNTIYF. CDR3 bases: TGTGCCAGCAGTCCAGCCAGGGTTAGCTCTGGAAACACCATATATTTT.

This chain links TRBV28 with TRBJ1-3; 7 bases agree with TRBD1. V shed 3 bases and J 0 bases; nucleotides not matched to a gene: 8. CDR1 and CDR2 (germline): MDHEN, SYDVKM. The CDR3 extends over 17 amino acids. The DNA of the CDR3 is TGTGCCAGCAGTTTCCTCTCCAGGGGGGACTCTGGAAACACCATATATTTT. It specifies CASSFLSRGDSGNTIYF.

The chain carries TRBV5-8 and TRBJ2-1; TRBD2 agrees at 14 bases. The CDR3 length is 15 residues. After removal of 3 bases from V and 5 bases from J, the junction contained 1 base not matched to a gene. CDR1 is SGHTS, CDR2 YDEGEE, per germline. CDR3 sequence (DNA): TGTGCCAGCAGCTGGGGACTAGCGGGAGACAATGAGCAGTTCTTC. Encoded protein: CASSWGLAGDNEQFF.

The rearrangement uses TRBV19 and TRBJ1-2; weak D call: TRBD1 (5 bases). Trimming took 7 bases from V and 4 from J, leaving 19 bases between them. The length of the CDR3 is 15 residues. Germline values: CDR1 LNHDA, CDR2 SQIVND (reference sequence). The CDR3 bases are TGTGCCAGTACCTCGGGGGAGGGGAATTTCTATGGCTACACCTTC. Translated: CASTSGEGNFYGYTF.

The CDR3 spells CASRLAGGTSSYEQYF. CDR3 nucleotide sequence: TGTGCCAGCCGACTAGCGGGAGGGACGAGCTCCTACGAGCAGTACTTC. This chain joins TRBV27 and TRBJ2-7; 14 nucleotides match TRBD2. The CDR3 spans 16 residues. Germline V gene sequence: CDR1 MNHEY, CDR2 SMNVEV (reference sequence). The V segment lost 8 bases and the J segment 0 bases; nucleotides outside the gene matches: 6.

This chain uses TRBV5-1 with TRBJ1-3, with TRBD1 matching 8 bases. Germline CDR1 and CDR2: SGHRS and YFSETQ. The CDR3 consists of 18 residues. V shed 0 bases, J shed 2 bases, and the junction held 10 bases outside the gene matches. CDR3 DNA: TGCGCCAGCAGCTTGGTTTTTGGGACAGGAGTTACTGGAAACACCATATATTTT. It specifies CASSLVFGTGVTGNTIYF.

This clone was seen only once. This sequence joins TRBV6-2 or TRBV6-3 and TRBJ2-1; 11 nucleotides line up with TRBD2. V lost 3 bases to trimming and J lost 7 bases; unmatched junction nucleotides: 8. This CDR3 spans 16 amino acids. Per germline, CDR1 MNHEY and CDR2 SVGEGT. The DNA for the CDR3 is TGTGCCAGCAGTTATTTCCTAGCGGGAGGATTGAATGAGCAGTTCTTC. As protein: CASSYFLAGGLNEQFF.

Here the CDR3 DNA reads TGTGCCAGCAGTTCTCAGGGCACTGAAGCTTTCTTT. It specifies CASSSQGTEAFF. The chain combines TRBV28 with TRBJ1-1; D is possibly TRBD1 (5 bases). CDR1 is MDHEN and CDR2 is SYDVKM in the germline V gene. CDR3 length: 12 amino acids. With 4 bases removed from V and 4 bases from J, the gap between germline ends came to 7 bases. The complete variable domain, with remaining parts taken from reference TRBV28 and TRBJ1-1, reads DVKVTQSSRYLVKRTGEKVFLECVQDMDHENMFWYRQDPGLGLRLIYFSYDVKMKEKGDIPEGYSVSREKKERFSLILESASTNQTSMYLCASSSQGTEAFFGQGTRLTVV.

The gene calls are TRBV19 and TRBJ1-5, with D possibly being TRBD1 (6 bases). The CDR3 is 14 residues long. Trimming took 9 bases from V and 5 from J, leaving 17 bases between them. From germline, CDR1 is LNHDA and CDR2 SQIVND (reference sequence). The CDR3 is CASKFNRDDQPQHF. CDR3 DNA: TGTGCCAGCAAGTTTAACAGGGATGATCAGCCCCAGCATTTT.

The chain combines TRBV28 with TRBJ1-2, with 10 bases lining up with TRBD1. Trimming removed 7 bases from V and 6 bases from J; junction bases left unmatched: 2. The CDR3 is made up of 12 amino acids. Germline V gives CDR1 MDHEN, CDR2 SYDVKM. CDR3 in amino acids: CASIGTGDGYTF. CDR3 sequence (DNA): TGTGCCAGCATTGGGACAGGGGATGGCTACACCTTC.

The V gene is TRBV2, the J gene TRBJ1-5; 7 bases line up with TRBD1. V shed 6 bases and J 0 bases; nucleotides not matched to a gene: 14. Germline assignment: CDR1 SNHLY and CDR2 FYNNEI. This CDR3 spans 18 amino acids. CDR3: CASRGIFQTGTSNQPQHF. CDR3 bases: TGTGCCAGCAGGGGAATTTTTCAGACAGGGACTAGCAATCAGCCCCAGCATTTT.

The CDR3 spells CASSPAETGGNQPQHF. CDR3 in DNA: TGTGCCAGCAGTCCCGCTGAGACCGGGGGCAATCAGCCCCAGCATTTT. The chain couples TRBV28 to TRBJ1-5; no firm D call. In germline, CDR1 is MDHEN, CDR2 SYDVKM. The CDR3 length is 16 residues. Trimming shortened V by 5 bases and J by 2 bases, and 16 bases separated the two germline ends.

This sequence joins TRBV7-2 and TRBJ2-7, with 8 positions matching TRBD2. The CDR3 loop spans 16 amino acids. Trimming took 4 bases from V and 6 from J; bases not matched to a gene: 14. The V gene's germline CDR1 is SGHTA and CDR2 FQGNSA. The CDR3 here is CASSSRPGTRIFEQYF. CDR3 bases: TGTGCCAGCAGCTCTAGACCCGGGACTAGGATCTTCGAGCAGTACTTC.

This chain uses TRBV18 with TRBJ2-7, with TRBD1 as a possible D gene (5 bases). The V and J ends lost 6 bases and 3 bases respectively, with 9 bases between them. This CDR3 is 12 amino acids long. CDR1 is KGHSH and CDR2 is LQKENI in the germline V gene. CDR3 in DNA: TGTGCCAGCTCCACGGACAACTACGAGCAGTACGTC. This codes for CASSTDNYEQYV.

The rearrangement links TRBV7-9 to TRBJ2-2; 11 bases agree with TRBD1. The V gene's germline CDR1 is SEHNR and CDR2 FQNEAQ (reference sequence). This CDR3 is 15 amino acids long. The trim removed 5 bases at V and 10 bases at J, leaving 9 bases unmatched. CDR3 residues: CASSRLGTGGEELFF. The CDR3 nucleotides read TGTGCCAGCAGCCGACTCGGGACAGGGGGTGAGGAGCTGTTTTTT.

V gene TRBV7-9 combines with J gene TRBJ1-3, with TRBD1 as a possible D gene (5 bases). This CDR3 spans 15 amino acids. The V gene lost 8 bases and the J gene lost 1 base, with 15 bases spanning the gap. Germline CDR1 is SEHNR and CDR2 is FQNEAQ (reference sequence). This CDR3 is CASVVGGASGNTIYF. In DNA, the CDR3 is TGTGCCAGCGTAGTGGGAGGGGCGTCTGGAAACACCATATATTTT.

The CDR3 sequence is CASMRDQETQYF. CDR3 DNA sequence: TGTGCCAGCATGCGCGATCAAGAGACCCAGTACTTC. The V gene is TRBV2, the J gene TRBJ2-5; no firm D call. The CDR3 sequence is 12 residues long. Trimming cost V 7 bases and J 2 bases, with 8 bases left between them. Per germline, CDR1 SNHLY and CDR2 FYNNEI. The full variable domain, completed using reference TRBV2 and TRBJ2-5, is EPEVTQTPSHQVTQMGQEVILRCVPISNHLYFYWYRQILGQKVEFLVSFYNNEISEKSEIFDDQFSVERPDGSNFTLKIRSTKLEDSAMYFCASMRDQETQYFGPGTRLLVL.

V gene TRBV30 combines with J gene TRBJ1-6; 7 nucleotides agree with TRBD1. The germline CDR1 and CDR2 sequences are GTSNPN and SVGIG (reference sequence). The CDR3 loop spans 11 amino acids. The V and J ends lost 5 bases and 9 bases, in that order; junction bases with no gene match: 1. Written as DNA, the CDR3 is TGTGCCTGGGACAGGGTTTCACCCCTCCACTTT. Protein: CAWDRVSPLHF. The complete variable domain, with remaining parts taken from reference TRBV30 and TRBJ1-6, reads SQTIHQWPATLVQPVGSPLSLECTVEGTSNPNLYWYRQAAGRGLQLLFYSVGIGQISSEVPQNLSASRPQDRQFILSSKKLLLSDSGFYLCAWDRVSPLHFGNGTRLTVT.

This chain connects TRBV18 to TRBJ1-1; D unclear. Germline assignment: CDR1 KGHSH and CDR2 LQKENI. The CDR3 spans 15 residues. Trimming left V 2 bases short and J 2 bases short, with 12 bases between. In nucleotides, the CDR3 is TGTGCCAGCTCACCAGGGCAGAACAGAAACACTGAAGCTTTCTTT. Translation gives CASSPGQNRNTEAFF.

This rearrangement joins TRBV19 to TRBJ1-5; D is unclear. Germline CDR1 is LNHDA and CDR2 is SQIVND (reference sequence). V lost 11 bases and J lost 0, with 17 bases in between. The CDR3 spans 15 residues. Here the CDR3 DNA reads TGTGCCTCAAAGGAGGGAACTTATAGCAATCAGCCCCAGCATTTT. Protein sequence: CASKEGTYSNQPQHF.